This T cell receptor beta chain is drawn from a study of blood T cell repertoires in COVID-19. Study summary: Samples came from the United States, Italy and Spain, spanning acute and convalescent COVID-19. Sources were T cells, B-cell-depleted T cells, or PBMCs; the material itself was cDNA or gDNA.

The CDR3 runs 13 residues. J gave up 5 bases and V 10 bases, and 5 bases lay outside the gene matches. Germline CDR1 MDHEN, CDR2 SYDVKM. In the authors' methods: How many nucleated cells were present was estimated from reference gene primer amplification. Generated by immunoSEQ multiplex PCR, the TCRdb table keeps only in-frame clones and is missing some. V and J calls and clone size are given by that table; D and trimming were obtained from the DNA. The table records around 380,000 clones, 81% of them present only once. Sample: peripheral blood. The rearrangement links TRBV28 to TRBJ1-4; TRBD1 aligns across 9 bases. The clonotype was recovered from a human donor with acute or convalescent COVID-19. The donor label of this sample is uncertain. CDR3 in amino acids: CAIPGTGNEKLFF. The CDR3 DNA reads as TGTGCCATACCCGGGACAGGGAATGAAAAACTGTTTTTT.